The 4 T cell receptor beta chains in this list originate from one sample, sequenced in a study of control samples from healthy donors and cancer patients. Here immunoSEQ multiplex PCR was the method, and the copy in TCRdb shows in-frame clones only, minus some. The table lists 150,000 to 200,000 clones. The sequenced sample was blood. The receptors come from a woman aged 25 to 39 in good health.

The DNA of the CDR3 is TGTGCCAGCAGTCACAGGGGGCGGTACTACGAGCAGTACTTC. It codes for CASSHRGRYYEQYF. The V gene is TRBV27, the J gene TRBJ2-7, with TRBD1 matching over 9 bases. The V gene end was trimmed by 5 bases and the J gene end by 3 bases; junction bases not matched to a gene: 5. There are 14 residues in the CDR3. The germline V gene has CDR1 MNHEY and CDR2 SMNVEV (reference sequence).

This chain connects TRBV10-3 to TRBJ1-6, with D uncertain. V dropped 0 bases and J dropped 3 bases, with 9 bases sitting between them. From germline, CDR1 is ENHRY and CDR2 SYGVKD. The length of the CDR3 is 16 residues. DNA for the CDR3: TGTGCCATCAGTGAGTCAAAGGGCCTCTATAATTCACCCCTCCACTTT. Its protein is CAISESKGLYNSPLHF.

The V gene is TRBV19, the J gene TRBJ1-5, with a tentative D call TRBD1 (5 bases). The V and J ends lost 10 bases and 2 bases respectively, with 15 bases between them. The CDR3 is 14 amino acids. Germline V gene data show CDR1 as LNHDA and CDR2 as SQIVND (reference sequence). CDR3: CAIGRGARNQPQHF. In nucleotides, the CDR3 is TGTGCCATTGGAAGGGGTGCCCGCAATCAGCCCCAGCATTTT.

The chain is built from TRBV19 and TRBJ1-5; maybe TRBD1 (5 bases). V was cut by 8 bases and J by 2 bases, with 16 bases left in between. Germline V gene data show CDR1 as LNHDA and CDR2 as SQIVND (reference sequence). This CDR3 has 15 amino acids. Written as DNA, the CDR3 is TGTGCCAGTTTACCAGGGTCCAGGGGCAATCAGCCCCAGCATTTT. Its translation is CASLPGSRGNQPQHF.